This is a list of T cell receptor beta chains from one sample in a study of human T cells and chemical hapten exposure. TCRdb re-derived calls from the RACE reads in MiXCR, one entry per CDR3 protein. Of more than 80,000 distinct CDR3 sequences listed, 7.5% to 9.5% are singletons. Material: whole blood, obtained in connection with sensitization to the hapten diphenylcyclopropenone (DPC). These receptors came from a woman aged 25 to 45 with alopecia areata. Some clones in this sample may be carry-over from other donors' samples. The CDR3 runs from the conserved cysteine through the conserved F or W. The D gene is left open where the match is weak. Expanded clones are given a class, and other clones once, few, many or no size at all.

TRBD2	TRBV6-1	many	TRBJ2-1	TGTGCCAGCAGTGAACGGGGGGGAACCTTTCGGGGCGAGCAGTTCTTC	CASSERGGTFRGEQFF
TRBD2	TRBV7-9	few	TRBJ2-1	TGTGCCAGCAGCTTGGGGGGGATAGCGGGACACTACAATGAGCAGTTCTTC	CASSLGGIAGHYNEQFF
.	TRBV9	many	TRBJ2-3	TGTGCCAGCAGCGTAGAAGGTTCTAGCGTAGGCACAGATACGCAGTATTTT	CASSVEGSSVGTDTQYF
.	TRBV12-3/TRBV12-4	.	TRBJ1-2	TGTGCCAGCAGTTTAGGGGGTATGGGTGGCTACACCTTC	CASSLGGMGGYTF
.	TRBV6-6	.	TRBJ2-7	TGTGCCAGCGCAGGGAAAAAATGTTCCGACGAGCAGTACTTC	CASAGKKCSDEQYF
TRBD1	TRBV12-3/TRBV12-4	.	TRBJ1-3	TGTGCCAGCAGTTCTTACGCAGGGGGCATACACACCATATATTTT	CASSSYAGGIHTIYF
TRBD1	TRBV2	many	TRBJ1-4	TGTGCCAGCTCAATTGACAGGGGGAATGAAAAACTGTTTTTT	CASSIDRGNEKLFF
.	TRBV12-3/TRBV12-4	many	TRBJ1-1	TGTGCCAGCAGTGAGTCGAACACTGAAGCTTTCTTT	CASSESNTEAFF
.	TRBV7-9	many	TRBJ1-6	TGTGCCAGCAGCTCAATCGATTCACCCCTCCACTTT	CASSSIDSPLHF
.	TRBV20-1	few	TRBJ1-2	TGCAGTGCTAGATCGGGCAGGGTCTACGGCTACACCTTC	CSARSGRVYGYTF
TRBD2	TRBV3-1	few	TRBJ2-7	TGTGCCAGCAGCCATATAGCGGGGGGGAACTACGAGCAGTACTTC	CASSHIAGGNYEQYF
.	TRBV7-8	few	TRBJ2-7	TGTGCCAGCAGCTTAGTGGCCCGGGACCCCGGTCGAGAGCAGTACTTC	CASSLVARDPGREQYF
TRBD1	TRBV7-9	.	TRBJ1-1	TGTGCCAGCAGCTCGCCCGGGACAGGGGAGAGTGAAGCTTTCTTT	CASSSPGTGESEAFF
.	TRBV7-9	many	TRBJ2-3	TGTGCCAGCAGCACAGGGACTCGTACGCAGTATTTT	CASSTGTRTQYF
.	TRBV29-1	many	TRBJ2-3	TGCAGCGTCCGTATGGGCACCGATACGCAGTATTTT	CSVRMGTDTQYF
.	TRBV3-1	many	TRBJ2-3	TGTGCCAGCAGCCAGGCCGGCGGCTCTACGCAGTATTTT	CASSQAGGSTQYF
.	TRBV10-3	many	TRBJ2-1	TGTGCCATCAAGGCTAGCTCCTACAATGAGCAGTTCTTC	CAIKASSYNEQFF